One sample yielded the 19 T cell receptor beta chains listed below, sequenced in a study of T cells in Graves' hyperthyroidism and ophthalmopathy (dated by TCRdb to the late 2010s). The method was multiplex PCR. Sequenced on an Illumina HiSeq 2000. TCR beta CDR3 regions were amplified from RNA transcripts. The first round of RT-PCR for the TCR CDR3 was performed with the HTBI primer set and the Qiagen OneStep RT-PCR kit. Using fastp at Q25 and MiXCR, TCRdb reprocessed the public reads and kept productive beta chains. For every CDR3 protein sequence, its rows merge into one entry that carries the most common genes and DNA. Recorded for this sample are around 600,000 distinct CDR3 sequences; 12% to 15% of them occurred a single time. The ten largest clones add up to 6.5% to 9% of the sample. The sample was blood. The receptors were sampled from a woman in her late teens or twenties with Graves' ophthalmopathy.

Only a few counts were recorded for this clonotype. V gene TRBV6-1 combines with J gene TRBJ1-4; D is possibly TRBD1 (5 bases). Per germline, CDR1 MNHNS and CDR2 SASEGT. V lost 5 bases, J lost 6 bases, and 16 bases lay in between. This CDR3 comprises 15 residues. The CDR3 protein is CASSSSRGSDEKLFF. CDR3 in DNA: TGTGCCAGCAGTAGCTCCCGGGGGTCGGATGAAAAACTGTTTTTT.

J is TRBJ2-5 and V is TRBV6-5, with D possibly TRBD1 on 6 matching bases. CDR1 and CDR2 from the germline V gene are MNHEY and SVGAGI. This CDR3 is built from 17 residues. Trimming left V 3 bases short and J 3 bases short, with 20 bases between. In DNA, the CDR3 is TGTGCCAGCAGTTATTTAGTTAGGGGGAAGAGAAAAGAGACCCAGTACTTC. It yields the protein CASSYLVRGKRKETQYF.

This clonotype has ten or more counts. The CDR3 region has the DNA TGTGCCAGCAGCGTAGCCGGAGGGGGGAGGAGTGATGAGCAGTTCTTC. Protein sequence: CASSVAGGGRSDEQFF. The chain employs TRBV9 and TRBJ2-1; D assignment may be TRBD1 or TRBD2 (6 bases each). V lost 0 bases, J lost 8 bases, and 18 bases lay in between. CDR3 size: 16 residues. Germline values: CDR1 SGDLS, CDR2 YYNGEE.

This clonotype was counted ten times or more. The chain links TRBV29-1 to TRBJ2-7; 8 bases are a match to TRBD1. The CDR3 spans 13 residues. With 7 bases clipped from V and 6 bases from J, the junction kept 11 bases outside the gene matches. Germline CDR1 is SQVTM and CDR2 is ANQGSEA. CDR3 sequence reads: CSAADRGGTEQYF. CDR3 sequence (DNA): TGCAGCGCCGCCGACAGGGGTGGTACCGAGCAGTACTTC.

The chain has TRBV20-1 and TRBJ2-6, with a tentative D call TRBD2 (6 bases). The V gene lost 6 bases and the J gene lost 0 bases, with 18 bases spanning the gap. Germline CDR1 and CDR2: DFQATT and SNEGSKA (reference sequence). The CDR3 loop spans 17 amino acids. This CDR3 reads CSAYAGTGLSGANVLTF. The CDR3, as DNA: TGCAGTGCGTACGCCGGGACGGGACTCTCTGGGGCCAACGTCCTGACTTTC.

This chain links TRBV6-1 with TRBJ1-2; 9 bases are shared with TRBD1. The CDR3 contains 13 residues. The germline gives CDR1 MNHNS, CDR2 SASEGT. J was trimmed by 6 bases and V by 3 bases; bases with no gene match: 2. CDR3 protein: CASSDGTGNGYTF. The CDR3 DNA follows: TGTGCCAGCAGTGACGGGACAGGGAATGGCTACACCTTC.

This clonotype came up many times. The chain uses TRBV11-2 and TRBJ2-2, with D possibly matching TRBD2 (6 bases). Trimming took off 4 bases at V and 6 bases at J, with 33 bases between the two ends. Germline V gives CDR1 SGHAT, CDR2 FQNNGV. There are 21 residues in the CDR3. CDR3 sequence reads: CASSSGIQGWVRAPGAGELFF. CDR3 DNA sequence: TGTGCCAGCAGCTCAGGAATCCAGGGCTGGGTTCGGGCACCGGGGGCCGGGGAGCTGTTTTTT.

This clonotype was picked up many times. V usage is TRBV20-1 and J usage is TRBJ1-4; 11 bases agree with TRBD1. The trim removed 7 bases at V and 8 bases at J, leaving 6 bases unmatched. The CDR3 length is 13 residues. The germline gives CDR1 DFQATT, CDR2 SNEGSKA (reference sequence). This CDR3 is CSVPGQGGEKLFF. The CDR3 coding sequence is TGCAGTGTTCCGGGACAGGGGGGAGAAAAACTGTTTTTT.

The CDR3 here is CASSYGGWETYF. The CDR3 DNA is TGTGCCAGCAGTTACGGGGGGTGGGAAACTTATTTT. This chain uses TRBV6-9 with TRBJ2-3; TRBD2 aligns across 7 bases. Germline CDR1 is MNHGY and CDR2 is SVAAGI. Unmatched junction bases numbered 9, after V lost 3 bases and J lost 15 bases. CDR3 length equals 12 residues.

The table lists this clonotype with a few counts. A single base separates this from a much larger clone, so it may be a read error. The gene calls are TRBV7-2 and TRBJ2-3; D gene unclear. In germline, CDR1 is SGHTA, CDR2 FQGNSA. This CDR3 contains 13 residues. Here the CDR3 DNA reads TGTGCCAACAGCTTAGGAGTGTCGGATACGCAGTATTTT. This sequence encodes CANSLGVSDTQYF.

This clonotype was counted between two and nine times. The rearrangement uses TRBV19 and TRBJ1-4, with TRBD1 as a possible D gene (5 bases). V lost 3 bases and J lost 7, with 15 bases in between. Germline-derived CDR1 and CDR2 are LNHDA and SQIVND (reference sequence). CDR3 size: 15 residues. The CDR3 nucleotides read TGTGCCAGTAGTATGGGATTGGGGGAGGCTGAAAAACTGTTTTTT. Residues: CASSMGLGEAEKLFF.

The chain is built from TRBV7-2 and TRBJ2-3, with D perhaps matching TRBD1 or TRBD2 (5 bases each). Trimming cost V 1 base and J 1 base, with 9 bases left between them. Per germline, CDR1 SGHTA and CDR2 FQGNSA. The CDR3 has 15 residues. This CDR3 is CASSLEGTGTDTQYF. DNA for the CDR3: TGTGCCAGCAGCTTAGAGGGGACGGGCACAGATACGCAGTATTTT.

There are many counts of this clonotype. The chain's CDR3 is CSAREGHRVNTEAFF. The CDR3 region has the DNA TGCAGTGCTAGAGAAGGACACAGGGTGAACACTGAAGCTTTCTTT. The rearrangement links TRBV20-1 to TRBJ1-1; D perhaps matches TRBD1 (6 bases). V lost 0 bases and J lost 0, with 11 bases in between. The V gene's germline CDR1 is DFQATT and CDR2 SNEGSKA (reference sequence). The CDR3 totals 15 residues.

This clonotype was detected many times. This chain links TRBV27 with TRBJ2-7, with 8 bases identical to TRBD2. The CDR3 is made up of 15 amino acids. V dropped 1 base and J dropped 2; count of bases not matched to a gene: 4. Germline V gene data show CDR1 as MNHEY and CDR2 as SMNVEV (reference sequence). The CDR3 reads CASSLLREATYEQYF. CDR3 nucleotide sequence: TGTGCCAGCAGTTTATTGCGGGAGGCTACCTACGAGCAGTACTTC.

The table lists this clonotype with a few counts. The chain is built from TRBV19 and TRBJ1-1, with TRBD1 identical over 7 bases. The V gene's germline CDR1 is LNHDA and CDR2 SQIVND (reference sequence). The CDR3 totals 14 residues. V trimming: 6 bases; J trimming: 6 bases; junction bases outside the gene matches: 10. CDR3 loop: CASSHRGNDPEAFF. The CDR3 coding sequence is TGTGCCAGTAGCCACAGGGGTAACGACCCTGAAGCTTTCTTT.

The table lists this clonotype with a few counts. The genes are TRBV7-2 and TRBJ1-2; the D is unclear. CDR3 length: 14 residues. Trimming removed 5 bases from V and 3 bases from J, with 13 bases in between. Germline CDR1 and CDR2: SGHTA and FQGNSA. The DNA of the CDR3 is TGTGCCAGCAGCCCTCGAATTAGGGACTATGGCTACACCTTC. As protein: CASSPRIRDYGYTF.

In its sample, this clonotype was seen many times. The chain combines TRBV28 with TRBJ1-6; D is unresolved. This CDR3 spans 13 amino acids. Trimming removed 4 bases at V and 7 bases at J, with 8 bases between. CDR1 and CDR2 (germline): MDHEN, SYDVKM. Written as DNA, the CDR3 is TGTGCCAGCAGTTCCCCCCTCAATTCACCCCTCCACTTT. This gives the protein CASSSPLNSPLHF.

This clonotype was detected a few times. The chain has TRBV29-1 and TRBJ1-1, with D unclear. From germline, CDR1 is SQVTM and CDR2 ANQGSEA. The germline V and J ends were trimmed by 6 bases and 3 bases, with 5 bases remaining between them. The CDR3 is 10 amino acids. The CDR3 is CSVPDTEAFF. The CDR3 nucleotides are TGCAGCGTCCCAGACACTGAAGCTTTCTTT.

This clonotype was seen more than once but under ten times. This chain's CDR3 is CASSRGTGRSSNQPQHF. The DNA for the CDR3 is TGTGCCAGTAGTAGAGGGACAGGGAGGAGTAGCAATCAGCCCCAGCATTTT. The gene calls are TRBV19 and TRBJ1-5; 9 bases are a match to TRBD1. The V and J ends lost 4 bases and 0 bases, in that order; junction bases with no gene match: 7. Germline V gene data show CDR1 as LNHDA and CDR2 as SQIVND (reference sequence). CDR3 length equals 17 residues.